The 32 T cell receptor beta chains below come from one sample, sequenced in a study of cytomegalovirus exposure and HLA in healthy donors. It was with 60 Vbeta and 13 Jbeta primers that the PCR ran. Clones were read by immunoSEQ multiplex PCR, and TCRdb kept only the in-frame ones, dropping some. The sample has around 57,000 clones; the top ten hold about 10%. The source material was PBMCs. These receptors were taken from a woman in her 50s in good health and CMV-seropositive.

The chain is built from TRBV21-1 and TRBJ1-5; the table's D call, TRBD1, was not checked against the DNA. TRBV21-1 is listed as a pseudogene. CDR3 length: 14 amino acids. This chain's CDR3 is CASSADRGNQPQHF. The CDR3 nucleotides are TGTGCCAGCAGCGCCGACAGGGGGAATCAGCCCCAGCATTTT.

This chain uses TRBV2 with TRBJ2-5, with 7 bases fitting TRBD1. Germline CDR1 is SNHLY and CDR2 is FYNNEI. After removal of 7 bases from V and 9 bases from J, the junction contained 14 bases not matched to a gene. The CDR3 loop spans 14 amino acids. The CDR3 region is CASTPSRGMWAQYF. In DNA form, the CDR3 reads TGTGCCAGCACTCCGTCCAGGGGGATGTGGGCCCAGTACTTC.

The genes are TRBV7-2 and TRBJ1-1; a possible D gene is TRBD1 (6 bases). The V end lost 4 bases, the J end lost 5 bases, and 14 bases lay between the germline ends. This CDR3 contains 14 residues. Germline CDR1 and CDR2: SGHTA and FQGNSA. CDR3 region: CASSSLQGRTEAFF. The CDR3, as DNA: TGTGCCAGCAGCTCACTACAGGGAAGGACTGAAGCTTTCTTT.

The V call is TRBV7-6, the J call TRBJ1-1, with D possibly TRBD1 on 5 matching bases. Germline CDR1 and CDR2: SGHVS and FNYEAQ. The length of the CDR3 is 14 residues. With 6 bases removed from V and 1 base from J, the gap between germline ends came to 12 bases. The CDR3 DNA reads TGTGCCAGCAGACCAGGGTTGGGGAACACTGAAGCTTTCTTT. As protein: CASRPGLGNTEAFF.

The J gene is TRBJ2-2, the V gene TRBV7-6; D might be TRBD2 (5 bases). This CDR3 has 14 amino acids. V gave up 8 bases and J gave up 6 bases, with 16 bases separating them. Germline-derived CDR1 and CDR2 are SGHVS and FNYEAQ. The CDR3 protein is CASQANRGAGELFF. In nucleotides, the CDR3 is TGTGCCAGCCAAGCGAATCGGGGTGCCGGGGAGCTGTTTTTT.

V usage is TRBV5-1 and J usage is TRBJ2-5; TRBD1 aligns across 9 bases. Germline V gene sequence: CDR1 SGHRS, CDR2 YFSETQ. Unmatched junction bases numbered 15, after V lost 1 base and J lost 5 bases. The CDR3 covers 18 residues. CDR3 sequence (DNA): TGCGCCAGCAGCTTGTTTTTGGGACCGGGACAGGGCGGCGAGACCCAGTACTTC. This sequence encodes CASSLFLGPGQGGETQYF.

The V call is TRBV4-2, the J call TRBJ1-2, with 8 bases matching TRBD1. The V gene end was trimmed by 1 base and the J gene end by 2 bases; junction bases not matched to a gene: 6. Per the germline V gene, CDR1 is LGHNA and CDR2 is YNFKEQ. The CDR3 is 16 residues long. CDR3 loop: CASSQAGTGANYGYTF. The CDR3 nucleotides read TGTGCCAGCAGCCAAGCCGGGACAGGAGCAAACTATGGCTACACCTTC.

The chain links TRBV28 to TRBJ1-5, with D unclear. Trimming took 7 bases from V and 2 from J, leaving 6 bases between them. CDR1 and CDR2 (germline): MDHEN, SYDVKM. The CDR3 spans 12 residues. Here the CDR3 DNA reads TGTGCCAGCACCAGCGGCAATCAGCCCCAGCATTTT. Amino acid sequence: CASTSGNQPQHF.

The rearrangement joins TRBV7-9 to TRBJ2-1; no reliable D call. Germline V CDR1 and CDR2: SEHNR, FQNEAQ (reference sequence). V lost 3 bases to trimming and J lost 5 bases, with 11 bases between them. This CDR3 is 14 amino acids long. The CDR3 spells CASSFPNQDNEQFF. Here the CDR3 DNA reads TGTGCCAGCAGCTTTCCGAATCAGGACAATGAGCAGTTCTTC.

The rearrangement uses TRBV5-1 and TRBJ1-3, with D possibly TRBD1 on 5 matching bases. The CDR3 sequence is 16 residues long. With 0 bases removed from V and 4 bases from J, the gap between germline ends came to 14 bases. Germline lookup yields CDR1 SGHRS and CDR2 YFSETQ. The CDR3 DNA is TGCGCCAGCAGCTTGGCACAGGTCGCGGGAGGAAACACCATATATTTT. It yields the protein CASSLAQVAGGNTIYF.

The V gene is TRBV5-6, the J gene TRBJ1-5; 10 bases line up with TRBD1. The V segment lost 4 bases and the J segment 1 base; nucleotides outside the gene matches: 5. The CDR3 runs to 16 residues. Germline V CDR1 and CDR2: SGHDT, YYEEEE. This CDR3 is CASSQRTGGSNQPQHF. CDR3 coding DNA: TGTGCCAGCAGCCAACGGACAGGGGGGAGCAATCAGCCCCAGCATTTT.

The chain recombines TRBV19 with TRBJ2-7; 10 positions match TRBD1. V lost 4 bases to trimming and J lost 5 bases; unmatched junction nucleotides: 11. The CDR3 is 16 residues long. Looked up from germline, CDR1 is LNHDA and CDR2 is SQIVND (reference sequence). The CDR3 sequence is CASSTGDRGRADEQYF. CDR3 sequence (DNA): TGTGCCAGTAGTACCGGAGACAGGGGGCGCGCCGACGAGCAGTACTTC.

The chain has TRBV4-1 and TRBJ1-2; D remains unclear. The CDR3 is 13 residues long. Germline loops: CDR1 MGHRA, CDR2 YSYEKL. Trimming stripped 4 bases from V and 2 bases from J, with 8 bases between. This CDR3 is CASSRRENYGYTF. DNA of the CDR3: TGCGCCAGCAGCCGGCGGGAGAACTATGGCTACACCTTC.

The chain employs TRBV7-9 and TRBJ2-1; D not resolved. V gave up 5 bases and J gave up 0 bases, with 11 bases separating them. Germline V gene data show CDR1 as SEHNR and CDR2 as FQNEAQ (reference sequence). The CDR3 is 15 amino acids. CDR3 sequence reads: CASSPSGPSYNEQFF. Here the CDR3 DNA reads TGTGCCAGCAGCCCCTCGGGTCCCTCCTACAATGAGCAGTTCTTC.

CDR3 loop: CASSLKQGRETQYF. Written as DNA, the CDR3 is TGTGCCAGCAGCTTGAAGCAGGGTCGAGAGACCCAGTACTTC. This sequence joins TRBV5-4 and TRBJ2-5, with a weak D call TRBD1 (5 bases). V lost 1 base and J lost 4, with 11 bases in between. Germline-derived CDR1 and CDR2 are SGHNT and YYREEE (reference sequence). This CDR3 region has 14 residues. The full variable domain, rest sourced from reference TRBV5-4 and TRBJ2-5, is ETGVTQSPTHLIKTRGQQVTLRCSSQSGHNTVSWYQQALGQGPQFIFQYYREEENGRGNFPPRFSGLQFPNYSSELNVNALELDDSALYLCASSLKQGRETQYFGPGTRLLVL.

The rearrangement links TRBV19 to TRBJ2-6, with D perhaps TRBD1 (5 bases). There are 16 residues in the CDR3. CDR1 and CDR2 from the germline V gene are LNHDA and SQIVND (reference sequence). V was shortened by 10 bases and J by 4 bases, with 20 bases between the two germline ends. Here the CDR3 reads CATAFTGQSGANVLTF. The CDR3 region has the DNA TGTGCCACAGCCTTCACAGGTCAATCCGGGGCCAACGTCCTGACTTTC.

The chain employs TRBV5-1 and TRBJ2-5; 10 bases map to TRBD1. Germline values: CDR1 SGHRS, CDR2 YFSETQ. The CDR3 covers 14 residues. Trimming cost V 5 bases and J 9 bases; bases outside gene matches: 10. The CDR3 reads CASRGETGGLSQYF. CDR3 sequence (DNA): TGCGCCAGCAGGGGGGAGACAGGGGGCTTGTCCCAGTACTTC.

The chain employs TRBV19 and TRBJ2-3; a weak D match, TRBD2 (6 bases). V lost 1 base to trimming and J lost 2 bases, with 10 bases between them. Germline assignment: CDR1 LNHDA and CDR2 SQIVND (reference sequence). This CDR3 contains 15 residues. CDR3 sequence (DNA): TGTGCCAGTAGTATAGGGGGGGATTACACAGATACGCAGTATTTT. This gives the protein CASSIGGDYTDTQYF. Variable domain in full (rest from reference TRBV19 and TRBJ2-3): DGGITQSPKYLFRKEGQNVTLSCEQNLNHDAMYWYRQDPGQGLRLIYYSQIVNDFQKGDIAEGYSVSREKKESFPLTVTSAQKNPTAFYLCASSIGGDYTDTQYFGPGTRLTVL.

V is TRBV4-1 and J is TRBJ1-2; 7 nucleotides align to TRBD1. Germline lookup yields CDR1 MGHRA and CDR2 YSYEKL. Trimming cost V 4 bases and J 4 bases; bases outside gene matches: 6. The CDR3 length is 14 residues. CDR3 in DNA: TGCGCCAGCAGCCTCGGGACAGAGCCCTATGGCTACACCTTC. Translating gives CASSLGTEPYGYTF.

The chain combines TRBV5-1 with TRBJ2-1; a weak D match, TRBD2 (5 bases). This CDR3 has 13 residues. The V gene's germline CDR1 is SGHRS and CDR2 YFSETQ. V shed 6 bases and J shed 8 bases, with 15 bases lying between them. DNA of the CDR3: TGCGCCAGCATCCCTACAGAGGGAGATGAGCAGTTCTTC. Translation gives CASIPTEGDEQFF.

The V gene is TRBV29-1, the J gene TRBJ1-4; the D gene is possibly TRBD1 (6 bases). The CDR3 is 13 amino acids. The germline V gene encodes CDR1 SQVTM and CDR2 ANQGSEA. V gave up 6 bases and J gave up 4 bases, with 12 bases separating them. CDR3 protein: CSVQTGNNEKLFF. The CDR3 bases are TGCAGCGTCCAGACAGGAAATAATGAAAAACTGTTTTTT.

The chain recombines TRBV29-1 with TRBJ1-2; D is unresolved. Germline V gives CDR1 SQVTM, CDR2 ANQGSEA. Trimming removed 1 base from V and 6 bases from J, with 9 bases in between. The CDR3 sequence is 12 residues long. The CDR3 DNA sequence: TGCAGCGTTGAAGTGGGCTCACATGGCTACACCTTC. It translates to CSVEVGSHGYTF.

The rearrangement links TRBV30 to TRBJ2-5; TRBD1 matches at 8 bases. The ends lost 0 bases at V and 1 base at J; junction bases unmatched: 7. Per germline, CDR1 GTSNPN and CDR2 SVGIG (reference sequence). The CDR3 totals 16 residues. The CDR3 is CAWSVGTGPLQETQYF. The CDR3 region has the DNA TGTGCCTGGAGTGTTGGGACAGGACCACTCCAAGAGACCCAGTACTTC.

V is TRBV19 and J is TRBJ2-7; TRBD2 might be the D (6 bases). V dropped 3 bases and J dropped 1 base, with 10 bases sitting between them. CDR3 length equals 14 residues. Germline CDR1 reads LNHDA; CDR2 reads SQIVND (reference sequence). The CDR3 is CASSIYGLSYEQYF. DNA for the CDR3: TGTGCCAGTAGTATTTACGGACTATCCTACGAGCAGTACTTC.

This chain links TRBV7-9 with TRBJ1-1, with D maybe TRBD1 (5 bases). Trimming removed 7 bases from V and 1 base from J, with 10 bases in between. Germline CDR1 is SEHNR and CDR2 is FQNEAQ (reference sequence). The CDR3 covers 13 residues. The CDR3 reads CASNQGPNTEAFF. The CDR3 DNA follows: TGTGCCAGCAACCAGGGCCCGAACACTGAAGCTTTCTTT.

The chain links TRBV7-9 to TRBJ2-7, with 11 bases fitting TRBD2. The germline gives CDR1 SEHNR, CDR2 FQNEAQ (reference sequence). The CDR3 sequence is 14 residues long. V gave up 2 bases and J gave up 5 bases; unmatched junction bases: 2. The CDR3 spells CASSLLAGGNEQYF. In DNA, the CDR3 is TGTGCCAGCAGCTTACTAGCGGGAGGTAACGAGCAGTACTTC.

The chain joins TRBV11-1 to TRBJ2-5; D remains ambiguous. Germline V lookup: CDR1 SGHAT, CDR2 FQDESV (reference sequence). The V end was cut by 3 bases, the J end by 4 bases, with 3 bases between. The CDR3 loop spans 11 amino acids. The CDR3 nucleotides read TGTGCCAGCAGCTTTCGAGAGACCCAGTACTTC. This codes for CASSFRETQYF.

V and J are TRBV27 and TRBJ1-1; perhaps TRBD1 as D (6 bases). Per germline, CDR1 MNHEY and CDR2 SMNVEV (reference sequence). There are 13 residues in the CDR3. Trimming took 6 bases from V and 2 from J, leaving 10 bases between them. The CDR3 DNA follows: TGTGCCAGCAGAGTCAGGGGTAACACTGAAGCTTTCTTT. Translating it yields CASRVRGNTEAFF.

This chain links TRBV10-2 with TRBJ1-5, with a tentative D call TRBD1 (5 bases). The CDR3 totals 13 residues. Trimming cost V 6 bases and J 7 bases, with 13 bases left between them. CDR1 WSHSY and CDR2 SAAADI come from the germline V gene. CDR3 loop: CASSPGRGQPQHF. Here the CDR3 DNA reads TGCGCCAGCAGCCCCGGGAGGGGCCAGCCCCAGCATTTT.

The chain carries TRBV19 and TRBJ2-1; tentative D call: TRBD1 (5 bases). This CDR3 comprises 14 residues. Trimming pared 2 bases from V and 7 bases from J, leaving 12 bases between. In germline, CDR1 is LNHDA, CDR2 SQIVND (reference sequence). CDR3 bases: TGTGCCAGTAGTATATCACAGGTGGGGAATGAGCAGTTCTTC. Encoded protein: CASSISQVGNEQFF.

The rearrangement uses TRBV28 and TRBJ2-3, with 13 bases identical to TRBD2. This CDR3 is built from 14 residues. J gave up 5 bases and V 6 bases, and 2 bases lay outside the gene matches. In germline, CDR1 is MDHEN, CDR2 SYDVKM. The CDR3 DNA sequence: TGTGCCAGCAGCAGACTAGCGGGAGGAGATACGCAGTATTTT. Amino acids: CASSRLAGGDTQYF. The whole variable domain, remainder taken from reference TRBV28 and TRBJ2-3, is DVKVTQSSRYLVKRTGEKVFLECVQDMDHENMFWYRQDPGLGLRLIYFSYDVKMKEKGDIPEGYSVSREKKERFSLILESASTNQTSMYLCASSRLAGGDTQYFGPGTRLTVL.

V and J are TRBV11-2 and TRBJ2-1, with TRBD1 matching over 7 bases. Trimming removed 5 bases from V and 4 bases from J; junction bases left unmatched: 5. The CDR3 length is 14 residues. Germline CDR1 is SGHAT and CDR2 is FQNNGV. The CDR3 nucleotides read TGTGCCAGCAGCCCGGAACAGGGGTACAATGAGCAGTTCTTC. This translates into CASSPEQGYNEQFF.